The clone carrying this T cell receptor (beta chain) was recorded at least ten times. Its antigen is as yet unknown. This sample is drawn from a study of T cells in Graves' hyperthyroidism and ophthalmopathy. Amplified TCR beta CDR3 regions came from RNA transcripts. The TCR CDR3 first-round RT-PCR relied on the HTBI primer set. TCRdb re-called the multiplex PCR reads with MiXCR, one entry per CDR3 protein. The repertoire holds some 360,000 distinct CDR3 sequences, 15% to 20% seen once, with 15% to 17% in the top ten. V was trimmed by 0 bases and J by 3 bases, leaving 12 bases between them. The CDR3 is made up of 14 amino acids. Germline V gene data show CDR1 as GTSNPN and CDR2 as SVGIG (reference sequence). Lactation, pregnancy, other autoimmune disease or uncontrolled infection excluded patients. Orbital computed tomography and thyroid ultrasound, together with serum TRAb and thyroxine and clinical symptoms, were used for diagnoses.

Study outcomes and limitations: Also found in blood were most expanded thyroid clonotypes above 0.001.

This clonotype was obtained from a woman aged 40 to 50 with Graves' ophthalmopathy. Sequenced input: blood. This chain links TRBV30 with TRBJ2-7; D gene unclear. CDR3 sequence (DNA): TGTGCCTGGAGTGTAGTCAGGTTCCGCTACGAGCAGTACTTC. Protein: CAWSVVRFRYEQYF.